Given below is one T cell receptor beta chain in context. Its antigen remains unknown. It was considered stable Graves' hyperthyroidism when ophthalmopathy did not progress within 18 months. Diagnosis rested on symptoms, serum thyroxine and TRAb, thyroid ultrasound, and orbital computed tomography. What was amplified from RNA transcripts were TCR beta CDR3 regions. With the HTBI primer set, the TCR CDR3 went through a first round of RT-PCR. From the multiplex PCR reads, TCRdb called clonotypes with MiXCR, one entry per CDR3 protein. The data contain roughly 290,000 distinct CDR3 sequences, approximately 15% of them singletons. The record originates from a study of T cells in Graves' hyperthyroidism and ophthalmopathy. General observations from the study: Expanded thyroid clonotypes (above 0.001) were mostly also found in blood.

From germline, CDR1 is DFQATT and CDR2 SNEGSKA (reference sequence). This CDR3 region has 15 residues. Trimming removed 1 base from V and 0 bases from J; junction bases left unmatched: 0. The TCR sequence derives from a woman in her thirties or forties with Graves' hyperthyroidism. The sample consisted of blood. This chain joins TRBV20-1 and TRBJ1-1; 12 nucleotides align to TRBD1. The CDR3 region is CSARGDRGLNTEAFF. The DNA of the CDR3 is TGCAGTGCTAGAGGGGACAGGGGGCTGAACACTGAAGCTTTCTTT.